A selection of T cell receptor beta chains follows, all from one sample in a study of patients and donors after allogeneic stem cell transplantation. MiXCR, applied by TCRdb to the RT-PCR reads, yields one record per CDR3 protein. This sample has 410,000 or so distinct CDR3 sequences, with more than 15% found just once. Sample: blood, either unsorted or a sorted T cell fraction (not recorded which). These receptor sequences come from a human donor who was either an allogeneic HSCT recipient or a stem cell or donor lymphocyte infusion donor (not recorded which). It is not recorded whose cells these are; they may come from a transplant donor. The CDR3 runs from the conserved cysteine through the conserved F or W. D genes are given only for firm matches. The size of a clone is reported for some rows only, either as once, few or many, or as a class for expanded clones.

D gene	V gene	J gene	clone size	CDR3 protein	CDR3 DNA
NA	TRBV15	TRBJ2-7	many	CATSRDRGYEQYF	TGTGCCACCAGCAGAGATCGGGGCTACGAGCAGTACTTC
TRBD2	TRBV4-1	TRBJ2-1	NA	CASSQVELAGRSTFF	TGCGCCAGCAGCCAAGTTGAACTAGCGGGGAGATCCACGTTCTTC
NA	TRBV6-6	TRBJ2-2	NA	CASSFVGELFF	TGTGCCAGCAGTTTTGTCGGGGAGCTGTTTTTT
TRBD2	TRBV10-3	TRBJ2-1	many	CAISESIRGDSPFFYNEQFF	TGTGCCATCAGTGAGTCGATACGGGGGGATAGCCCATTCTTTTACAATGAGCAGTTCTTC
NA	TRBV19	TRBJ2-5	NA	CASSPKPEKAETQYF	TGTGCCAGTAGTCCAAAACCAGAGAAAGCGGAGACCCAGTACTTC
TRBD1	TRBV20-1	TRBJ2-2	few	CSASLWTGVTGELFF	TGCAGTGCTAGCTTATGGACAGGGGTCACCGGGGAGCTGTTTTTT
NA	TRBV4-1	TRBJ2-7	NA	CASSQLRDYEQYF	TGCGCCAGCAGCCAATTAAGGGACTACGAGCAGTACTTC
TRBD1	TRBV30	TRBJ1-5	many	CAWSVGDRRNQPQHF	TGTGCCTGGAGTGTAGGGGACAGGCGCAATCAGCCCCAGCATTTT
TRBD1	TRBV15	TRBJ1-1	NA	CATSSWTGIVEAFF	TGTGCCACCAGCTCATGGACAGGGATTGTTGAAGCTTTCTTT
NA	TRBV7-9	TRBJ2-2	few	CANSSKIRELFF	TGTGCCAACAGCTCCAAGATCAGGGAGCTGTTTTTT
NA	TRBV20-1	TRBJ1-6	NA	CSARDREGLNSPLHF	TGCAGTGCTAGAGATAGGGAAGGGCTGAATTCACCCCTCCACTTT
NA	TRBV7-9	TRBJ2-3	few	CASSFQGRRTDTQYF	TGTGCCAGCAGCTTTCAGGGTCGGAGAACAGATACGCAGTATTTT
TRBD2	TRBV12-3/TRBV12-4	TRBJ2-7	few	CASSAQIGSGGPGSYEQYF	TGTGCCAGCAGTGCCCAGATAGGAAGCGGGGGGCCCGGGAGCTACGAGCAGTACTTC
NA	TRBV4-1	TRBJ1-4	NA	CASSQDRIQKLFF	TGCGCCAGCAGCCAAGATCGGATCCAAAAACTGTTTTTT
NA	TRBV7-7	TRBJ2-1	few	CASSGGDSNNEQFF	TGTGCTAGCAGCGGCGGGGACAGCAACAATGAGCAGTTCTTC